This T cell receptor (beta chain) is from a study of T-cell reconstitution after alpha-beta-depleted transplantation in children. Whole-study findings and limits: Newly produced T cells mostly provided counts and TCRbeta diversity after one year, as hyperexpanded clones declined. Expanded graft clones numbering several hundred reportedly gave rise to alpha-beta T cells about two months after transplant.

The CDR3 is made up of 13 amino acids. Per germline, CDR1 SEHNR and CDR2 FQNEAQ (reference sequence). Trimming left V 5 bases short and J 7 bases short, with 12 bases between. The authors prepared the TCRbeta library with unique molecular identifiers. TCRdb called the PCR reads again in MiXCR, with one record for every CDR3 protein. The sample consists of roughly 200,000 distinct CDR3 sequences, about 6.6% of them appearing once. Notes on this clonotype: Its antigen remains unknown.

This TCR was recovered from a boy between 2 and 15 years old with acute lymphoblastic leukemia, due to receive a stem cell transplant. The chain employs TRBV7-9 and TRBJ1-5; no reliable D call. The material was PBMCs, obtained before TCRalphabeta/CD19-depleted stem cell transplant. In DNA form, the CDR3 reads TGTGCCAGCAGCGCCGGTTTAGTCCAGCCCCAGCATTTT. It is translated as CASSAGLVQPQHF. Full variable domain (outside the CDR3, taken from reference TRBV7-9 and TRBJ1-5): DTGVSQNPRHKITKRGQNVTFRCDPISEHNRLYWYRQTLGQGPEFLTYFQNEAQLEKSRLLSDRFSAERPKGSFSTLEIQRTEQGDSAMYLCASSAGLVQPQHFGDGTRLSIL.